The 13 T cell receptor beta chains presented below share a single source sample, sequenced in a study of blood T cell repertoires in COVID-19. TCRdb's table, derived via immunoSEQ multiplex PCR, lists solely in-frame clones and lacks some. The top ten clones hold less than 5% of a sample with 110,000 to 150,000 clones, 75% to 85% of them seen once. The sequencing input was peripheral blood. The receptor source for this set is a woman older than 75 with acute or convalescent COVID-19.

The chain is built from TRBV10-3 and TRBJ2-2; 14 nucleotides line up with TRBD2. The junction had 6 bases not matched to a gene; V was cut back by 5 bases and J by 4 bases. Germline CDR1 and CDR2: ENHRY and SYGVKD. The CDR3 is 17 residues long. The CDR3 region has the DNA TGTGCCATCAGTATGACTAGCGGGGGGGTCTTCACCGGGGAGCTGTTTTTT. Amino acids: CAISMTSGGVFTGELFF.

This sequence joins TRBV19 and TRBJ1-5; D unresolved. The CDR3 covers 16 residues. The germline V gene encodes CDR1 LNHDA and CDR2 SQIVND (reference sequence). V lost 5 bases, J lost 6 bases, and 20 bases lay in between. The CDR3 spells CASSPTAGSKPQPQHF. DNA of the CDR3: TGTGCCAGTAGTCCAACCGCCGGGTCGAAACCTCAGCCCCAGCATTTT.

The rearrangement uses TRBV28 and TRBJ2-3; maybe TRBD2 (6 bases). The CDR3 spans 18 residues. Germline CDR1 and CDR2: MDHEN and SYDVKM. The ends were cut back, 5 bases at V and 0 bases at J, with 21 bases in the middle. The CDR3 DNA reads as TGTGCCAGCAGTCTCAACCTCCGGGACTCCACTAGCACAGATACGCAGTATTTT. It specifies CASSLNLRDSTSTDTQYF.

This clone was observed once. The chain joins TRBV6-5 to TRBJ2-1; TRBD1 matches at 7 bases. The CDR3 covers 13 residues. After removal of 0 bases from V and 15 bases from J, the junction contained 8 bases not matched to a gene. Germline-derived CDR1 and CDR2 are MNHEY and SVGAGI. CDR3 coding DNA: TGTGCCAGCAGTTACTCCGGGACAGTCTCCCTGTTCTTC. Protein: CASSYSGTVSLFF.

The V and J genes are TRBV5-1 and TRBJ1-5; D is uncertain. The CDR3 runs 15 residues. The V end was cut by 1 base, the J end by 0 bases, with 8 bases between. Germline V gene sequence: CDR1 SGHRS, CDR2 YFSETQ. DNA of the CDR3: TGCGCCAGCAGCTTGAACGGAGATAGCAATCAGCCCCAGCATTTT. It is translated as CASSLNGDSNQPQHF.

This clone was seen a handful of times. The V gene is TRBV2, the J gene TRBJ2-5; D possibly corresponds to TRBD1 (6 bases). Germline V gene data show CDR1 as SNHLY and CDR2 as FYNNEI. This CDR3 has 13 amino acids. V dropped 7 bases and J dropped 5 bases, with 14 bases sitting between them. The DNA for the CDR3 is TGTGCCAGCAACCCAGGGGCGGTGGAGACCCAGTACTTC. Protein: CASNPGAVETQYF.

This chain links TRBV5-1 with TRBJ1-5; D unclear. In germline, CDR1 is SGHRS, CDR2 YFSETQ. The V gene lost 4 bases and the J gene lost 3 bases, with 14 bases spanning the gap. The CDR3 is made up of 15 amino acids. CDR3 region: CASSNRPGTNQPQHF. CDR3 bases: TGCGCCAGCAGCAACCGCCCAGGCACCAATCAGCCCCAGCATTTT.

This chain links TRBV4-1 with TRBJ2-5; a possible D gene is TRBD2 (5 bases). CDR3 length: 15 residues. Germline CDR1 reads MGHRA; CDR2 reads YSYEKL. V dropped 0 bases and J dropped 5 bases, with 13 bases sitting between them. CDR3 in DNA: TGCGCCAGCAGCCAAGAGTATCGCGGGTGGGAGACCCAGTACTTC. This encodes CASSQEYRGWETQYF.

The chain carries TRBV7-9 and TRBJ1-5; possibly TRBD1 for D (5 bases). CDR1 and CDR2 (germline): SEHNR, FQNEAQ (reference sequence). The ends were cut back, 8 bases at V and 6 bases at J, with 14 bases in the middle. The CDR3 totals 13 residues. The CDR3 loop reads CASQGEGGQPQHF. The DNA for the CDR3 is TGTGCCAGCCAAGGGGAGGGCGGTCAGCCCCAGCATTTT.

The V call is TRBV18, the J call TRBJ1-1; the D is unclear. V was shortened by 3 bases and J by 1 base, with 6 bases between the two germline ends. The length of the CDR3 is 13 residues. CDR1 KGHSH and CDR2 LQKENI come from the germline V gene. The CDR3 is CASSPSGNTEAFF. The CDR3 DNA follows: TGTGCCAGCTCACCGAGCGGGAACACTGAAGCTTTCTTT.

The gene calls are TRBV7-3 and TRBJ2-1, with 12 nucleotides matching TRBD2. The junction had 11 bases not matched to a gene; V was cut back by 5 bases and J by 9 bases. The germline gives CDR1 SGHTA, CDR2 FQGTGA. The CDR3 is 16 residues long. CDR3: CASSPSLAGGRSEQFF. CDR3 coding DNA: TGTGCCAGCAGCCCCTCCCTAGCGGGGGGGCGGAGTGAGCAGTTCTTC.

The genes are TRBV11-2 and TRBJ2-7; 8 bases match TRBD2. The germline CDR1 and CDR2 sequences are SGHAT and FQNNGV. CDR3 length: 13 amino acids. The trim removed 7 bases at V and 3 bases at J, leaving 5 bases unmatched. This chain's CDR3 is CASTRGGYYEQYF. The DNA of the CDR3 is TGTGCCAGCACCCGGGGGGGGTACTACGAGCAGTACTTC.

The rearrangement joins TRBV24-1 to TRBJ1-2; 10 bases line up with TRBD1. The junction had 6 bases not matched to a gene; V was cut back by 4 bases and J by 8 bases. CDR1 is KGHDR, CDR2 SFDVKD, per germline. This CDR3 region has 14 residues. The CDR3 DNA reads as TGTGCCACCAGTGACTTTGACAGGGGGCAGGGCTACACCTTC. Residues: CATSDFDRGQGYTF.